These 12 T cell receptor beta chains were all obtained from the same sample, sequenced in a study of cytomegalovirus exposure and HLA in healthy donors. 60 Vbeta and 13 Jbeta primers were used in PCR. Here immunoSEQ multiplex PCR was the method, and the copy in TCRdb shows in-frame clones only, minus some. This sample has about 230,000 clones, with around 89% found just once. What was sequenced was PBMCs. Receptor source: a young woman in good health and CMV-seronegative.

The count of this clone is one. The chain links TRBV15 to TRBJ2-7; tentative D call: TRBD2 (5 bases). This CDR3 spans 16 amino acids. CDR1 LNHNV and CDR2 YYDKDF come from the germline V gene (reference sequence). The V gene lost 3 bases and the J gene lost 6 bases, with 21 bases spanning the gap. CDR3 sequence (DNA): TGTGCCACCAGCAGCGGGAAGATTGTGGGCCCGAGCGAGCAGTACTTC. Translating gives CATSSGKIVGPSEQYF.

The chain carries TRBV4-2 and TRBJ2-7, with TRBD2 as a possible D gene (5 bases). CDR1 is LGHNA, CDR2 YNFKEQ, per germline. V shed 5 bases and J shed 4 bases, with 15 bases lying between them. The CDR3 has 14 residues. The CDR3 nucleotides read TGTGCCAGCAGCTTCAGCGGCCGTTCGTACGAGCAGTACTTC. Protein product: CASSFSGRSYEQYF.

V is TRBV7-9 and J is TRBJ2-7, with D possibly being TRBD1 (5 bases). The CDR3 contains 13 residues. Germline loops: CDR1 SEHNR, CDR2 FQNEAQ (reference sequence). V was pared by 4 bases and J by 3 bases, with 10 bases between. CDR3 sequence reads: CASSWGGNYEQYF. CDR3 nucleotides: TGTGCCAGCAGCTGGGGCGGCAACTACGAGCAGTACTTC.

The chain links TRBV29-1 to TRBJ2-1; tentative D call: TRBD2 (5 bases). Per germline, CDR1 SQVTM and CDR2 ANQGSEA. V was trimmed by 6 bases and J by 4 bases, leaving 10 bases between them. This CDR3 has 12 residues. The CDR3 coding sequence is TGCAGCGTGAGGGCGGATTACAATGAGCAGTTCTTC. The encoded protein is CSVRADYNEQFF.

The chain has TRBV29-1 and TRBJ1-4; TRBD1 aligns across 10 bases. CDR3 length: 13 residues. Germline assignment: CDR1 SQVTM and CDR2 ANQGSEA. The ends lost 7 bases at V and 7 bases at J; junction bases unmatched: 6. CDR3 coding DNA: TGCAGCGCCCGACAGGGGGCGGGTGAAAAACTGTTTTTT. Encoded protein: CSARQGAGEKLFF.

Note on this clone: The identical CDR3 is also encoded by other nucleotide sequences in the sample. The chain uses TRBV6-5 and TRBJ2-1, with 7 nucleotides matching TRBD1. Germline V gene lookup returns CDR1 MNHEY and CDR2 SVGAGI. V gave up 2 bases and J gave up 3 bases; unmatched junction bases: 1. The CDR3 is 14 amino acids. Here the CDR3 DNA reads TGTGCCAGCAGTTACCGGGACAGCTACAATGAGCAGTTCTTC. Translation gives CASSYRDSYNEQFF.

This sequence joins TRBV7-2 and TRBJ2-3; D is unresolved. With 3 bases removed from V and 6 bases from J, the gap between germline ends came to 13 bases. Looked up from germline, CDR1 is SGHTA and CDR2 is FQGNSA. The CDR3 contains 14 residues. Here the CDR3 reads CASSLFPEPDTQYF. In nucleotides, the CDR3 is TGTGCCAGCAGCTTGTTCCCGGAGCCCGATACGCAGTATTTT.

The rearrangement links TRBV2 to TRBJ1-1; no clear D gene. This CDR3 is built from 13 residues. V lost 4 bases to trimming and J lost 2 bases, with 8 bases between them. Germline assignment: CDR1 SNHLY and CDR2 FYNNEI. For the CDR3, the DNA is TGTGCCAGCAGTGCACAGAAAAACACTGAAGCTTTCTTT. Its protein product is CASSAQKNTEAFF.

This clone came up a few times. The chain joins TRBV15 to TRBJ2-3, with 8 positions matching TRBD2. The J segment lost 1 base and the V segment lost 0 bases, leaving 6 bases of the junction unmatched. The CDR3 is made up of 17 amino acids. CDR1 is LNHNV, CDR2 YYDKDF, per germline (reference sequence). CDR3 sequence (DNA): TGTGCCACCAGCAGAGATTACACTAGCGGTCGCACAGATACGCAGTATTTT. Translated, it gives CATSRDYTSGRTDTQYF.

This chain links TRBV6-1 with TRBJ2-2, with D possibly being TRBD1 (5 bases). Trimming stripped 10 bases from V and 1 base from J, with 7 bases between. This CDR3 spans 12 amino acids. CDR1 is MNHNS, CDR2 SASEGT, per germline. CDR3 protein: CATGLNTGELFF. CDR3 nucleotides: TGTGCCACAGGGCTGAACACCGGGGAGCTGTTTTTT.

The chain employs TRBV11-3 and TRBJ2-1, with a possible D match to TRBD2 (6 bases). CDR1 is SGHNT, CDR2 YENEEA, per germline. The V gene lost 5 bases and the J gene lost 3 bases, with 20 bases spanning the gap. The CDR3 is 17 residues long. The CDR3 sequence: CASSPAGWDWIYNEQFF. The CDR3 DNA is TGTGCCAGCAGCCCAGCGGGCTGGGACTGGATCTACAATGAGCAGTTCTTC.

The chain couples TRBV19 to TRBJ2-4; 7 nucleotides line up with TRBD1. Looked up from germline, CDR1 is LNHDA and CDR2 is SQIVND (reference sequence). Trimming cost V 8 bases and J 7 bases; bases outside gene matches: 11. This CDR3 comprises 14 residues. CDR3 DNA: TGTGCCAGTCTTGGGGCAGGGGGTAGGAACATTCAGTACTTC. This encodes CASLGAGGRNIQYF.